This T cell receptor beta chain was captured by sequencing in a study of CXCR3-negative and CXCR3-positive naive CD8 T cells. As for the study in general: Every library held about 1.5 +/- 0.3 million TRB reads, and the total came to 130 million to 150 million. Study-wide findings and caveats: CXCR3-positive naive cells carried more hydrophobic TRB CDR3s than CXCR3-negative ones. Similar TRBV-TRBJ usage characterized naive CXCR3-negative and CXCR3-positive cells; memory cells differed.

CDR1 is LGHDT, CDR2 YNNKEL, per germline (reference sequence). This CDR3 has 16 residues. On this clonotype: The antigen remains unidentified.

cDNA libraries for TRB were generated by 5' RACE incorporating UMI labels. No DNA is given; TCRdb re-called the 5' RACE reads and lists each CDR3 protein once. The listing records over 95,000 distinct CDR3 sequences. The sample comprised naive CXCR3+ CD8+ T cells from blood. Subset given: CD45RO-CCR7+CD27+CD95- naive CD8+ T cells expressing CXCR3 (TNR3+). The sequence was collected from a human donor in good health. Some clones in this sample may be carry-over from other donors' samples. This chain links TRBV3-1 with TRBJ2-6. CDR3 sequence reads: CASSQDLMAGANVLTF.